The entry below gives a single T cell receptor (beta chain) sequence along with its context. Its recognized antigen is unknown. No base qualities exist here, and no much larger clone lies one base off it. The V end loses 0 bases and the J end loses 4 bases, and a stretch of 6 bases separates them. Spanning cysteine to phenylalanine, the CDR3 consists of 13 amino acids. Only the CDR3 DNA is retained, 39 bases long and in frame from the first base. Per the germline V gene, MNHEY is the CDR1 and SVGAGI is the CDR2. Collaborating institutions collected whole blood in K2EDTA tubes following their own protocols. For TCRbeta analysis, collaborator samples were shipped as frozen whole blood, as isolated PBMCs, or as DNA extracted from either sample type. The sample is drawn from a study of blood T cell repertoires in COVID-19 (dated by TCRdb to about 2020). Context from the whole study: Collaborator samples came from the United States, Italy and Spain and covered acute and convalescent phases of COVID-19. The material from the prospective study consisted of cDNA or gDNA derived from T cells, B-cell-depleted T cells, or PBMCs. Deeply sampled blood TCRbeta repertoires from subjects exposed to, actively infected with, or recovered from COVID-19 were included in the dataset. The repertoires were released in a freely available public database intended as a resource for research on the immune response to SARS-CoV-2. Samples came from the ongoing ImmuneRACE study (first 160 participants) plus 1,254 subjects from 6 global collaborators. Nearly every sample came with metadata listing a de-identified subject ID, COVID-19 status, age in years and sex. Where HLA class I and class II types were available, the types were taken from metadata supplied by the sample provider, not from assay-based typing.

The immunoSEQ Assay, a bias-controlled multiplex PCR, was used to amplify TCRbeta CDR3 regions from genomic DNA. As for the authors' bioinformatics: Nucleated cell counts per sample were estimated from amplification of reference gene primers within the assay. Sequence reads were collapsed and filtered to measure the absolute abundance of every unique TCRbeta CDR3 rearrangement. For each sample, productive Simpson clonality was calculated by taking the square root of Simpson's diversity index across productive rearrangements. Not all clones reach the TCRdb copy of this immuneACCESS table, which keeps in-frame sequences only. Checked studies attribute under half of the gap to unresolved V genes and leave the rest unexplained. The D gene and trimming were derived from the DNA, and the V and J assignments and clone size from that table. Counted in this sample were tens of thousands of clones; under 95% of them appeared once. Approximately 1.6% of the sample belongs to the ten largest clones.

General study outcomes and caveats: The quantity of clinical and demographic metadata differed by source and by participant and was supplied without curation.

The sequence joins TRBV6-5 to TRBJ1-1; a confident D gene designation cannot be given. The source is a human donor in a cohort sampled during active COVID-19. The sample was peripheral blood. In nucleotide form, the sequence is TGTGCCAGCAGTTACTCGGAGGTCACTGAAGCTTTCTTT. Its protein is CASSYSEVTEAFF.